This passage covers 21 T cell receptor beta chains from one sample sequenced in a study of blood T cell repertoires in COVID-19 (dated by TCRdb to the early 2020s). Receptor amplification or capture employed the immunoSEQ multiplex PCR assay. TCRdb limited this immuneACCESS table to in-frame rearrangements with V and J called. A share of clones is missing; checked studies link under half to unresolved V genes, and the rest is unexplained. A total of under 85,000 clones appear in this sample, 83% of them only once. 6.9% of the sample is held by the ten biggest clonotypes. Source material: peripheral blood. The source is a man between 25 and 39 years old with COVID-19, enrolled during active disease.

This clone came up once. The chain employs TRBV19 and TRBJ2-6; D not certain. The CDR3 runs to 16 residues. V was pared by 4 bases and J by 1 base, with 11 bases between. Germline-derived CDR1 and CDR2 are LNHDA and SQIVND (reference sequence). This chain's CDR3 is CASSTQAWSGANVLTF. CDR3 sequence (DNA): TGTGCCAGTAGTACCCAAGCTTGGTCTGGGGCCAACGTCCTGACTTTC.

CDR3 sequence: CASSPDRGNQPQHF. CDR3 sequence (DNA): TGTGCCAGCTCACCGGACAGGGGCAATCAGCCCCAGCATTTT. The chain employs TRBV18 and TRBJ1-5; TRBD1 aligns across 8 bases. Germline trimming cut 3 bases from V and 2 bases from J; bases unmatched to any gene: 0. CDR1 is KGHSH, CDR2 LQKENI, per germline. This CDR3 comprises 14 residues. The variable domain in full, with the rest retrieved from reference TRBV18 and TRBJ1-5, is NAGVMQNPRHLVRRRGQEARLRCSPMKGHSHVYWYRQLPEEGLKFMVYLQKENIIDESGMPKERFSAEFPKEGPSILRIQQVVRGDSAAYFCASSPDRGNQPQHFGDGTRLSIL.

This chain joins TRBV20-1 and TRBJ1-1; D might be TRBD1 (6 bases). V lost 3 bases, J lost 3 bases, and 14 bases lay in between. The germline gives CDR1 DFQATT, CDR2 SNEGSKA (reference sequence). The CDR3 consists of 14 residues. In DNA form, the CDR3 reads TGCAGTGCTAGTAGGGGGTGGCGCTACACTGAAGCTTTCTTT. Translating gives CSASRGWRYTEAFF.

The chain is built from TRBV7-2 and TRBJ2-5; 10 bases agree with TRBD1. Unmatched junction bases numbered 3, after V lost 4 bases and J lost 4 bases. The germline CDR1 and CDR2 sequences are SGHTA and FQGNSA. This CDR3 region has 14 residues. CDR3 coding DNA: TGTGCCAGCAGCTGGGACAGGGGAGGAGAGACCCAGTACTTC. It codes for CASSWDRGGETQYF.

The chain is built from TRBV2 and TRBJ2-3; TRBD1 matches at 7 bases. This CDR3 comprises 13 residues. The V and J ends lost 7 bases and 3 bases, in that order; junction bases with no gene match: 4. Germline CDR1 reads SNHLY; CDR2 reads FYNNEI. The CDR3 nucleotides read TGTGCCAGCACAGCACAGGGGACAGATACGCAGTATTTT. Its protein product is CASTAQGTDTQYF. The whole variable domain, remainder taken from reference TRBV2 and TRBJ2-3, is EPEVTQTPSHQVTQMGQEVILRCVPISNHLYFYWYRQILGQKVEFLVSFYNNEISEKSEIFDDQFSVERPDGSNFTLKIRSTKLEDSAMYFCASTAQGTDTQYFGPGTRLTVL.

Turning to this clone: Other nucleotide sequences from this sample produce the same CDR3. V is TRBV10-1 and J is TRBJ1-1; 8 bases align to TRBD1. The CDR3 runs 15 residues. Germline V gene sequence: CDR1 WNHNN, CDR2 SYGVQD (reference sequence). With 5 bases clipped from V and 1 base from J, the junction kept 6 bases outside the gene matches. The CDR3 protein is CASSLTGTGNTEAFF. CDR3 bases: TGCGCCAGCAGTCTAACTGGGACAGGGAACACTGAAGCTTTCTTT.

This sequence joins TRBV29-1 and TRBJ1-4; D gene ambiguous. The CDR3 has 13 residues. V lost 6 bases to trimming and J lost 0 bases, with 8 bases between them. CDR1 is SQVTM and CDR2 is ANQGSEA in the germline V gene. The CDR3: CSVVTSTNEKLFF. Here the CDR3 DNA reads TGCAGCGTCGTGACATCAACTAATGAAAAACTGTTTTTT.

This clone was found a few times. The V call is TRBV27, the J call TRBJ2-7, with 7 bases fitting TRBD1. Losses at the gene ends were 5 bases for V and 1 base for J; bases not matched to a gene: 8. CDR3 length equals 15 residues. Germline assignment: CDR1 MNHEY and CDR2 SMNVEV (reference sequence). The CDR3 coding sequence is TGTGCCAGCAGTCCGACAGGGCACCCTTCCTACGAGCAGTACTTC. Its protein product is CASSPTGHPSYEQYF.

This clone was observed many times. The chain links TRBV15 to TRBJ1-3; 9 bases agree with TRBD1. This CDR3 spans 15 amino acids. Germline V lookup: CDR1 LNHNV, CDR2 YYDKDF (reference sequence). Trimming cost V 5 bases and J 1 base; bases outside gene matches: 3. CDR3 coding DNA: TGTGCCACCAGCGGGACAGGGACTTCTGGAAACACCATATATTTT. This sequence encodes CATSGTGTSGNTIYF.

The rearrangement uses TRBV27 and TRBJ2-7, with TRBD2 matching 11 bases. Germline V gene sequence: CDR1 MNHEY, CDR2 SMNVEV (reference sequence). Trimming at V came to 3 bases and at J to 4 bases, leaving 8 bases not matched to a gene. The CDR3 spans 16 residues. The CDR3 bases are TGTGCCAGCAGTTTCCCCCCTACTAGCGGGAGTTACGAGCAGTACTTC. It yields the protein CASSFPPTSGSYEQYF.

This clone was observed a few times. The V gene is TRBV4-3, the J gene TRBJ1-3; 11 bases agree with TRBD1. Germline loops: CDR1 LGHNA, CDR2 YSLEER. The CDR3 is 15 residues long. V dropped 4 bases and J dropped 2; count of bases not matched to a gene: 1. For the CDR3, the DNA is TGCGCCAGCAGCCGGGACAGGGGGGCTGGAAACACCATATATTTT. Translating gives CASSRDRGAGNTIYF.

The J gene is TRBJ1-4, the V gene TRBV18; possibly TRBD1 for D (5 bases). The CDR3 consists of 16 residues. Trimming stripped 1 base from V and 3 bases from J, with 12 bases between. Germline V gene sequence: CDR1 KGHSH, CDR2 LQKENI. CDR3 bases: TGTGCCAGCTCACCACATAGCACAGGCCCTAATGAAAAACTGTTTTTT. Its translation is CASSPHSTGPNEKLFF.

This chain connects TRBV19 to TRBJ1-5; unclear D gene. CDR3 length: 15 residues. The V end was cut by 7 bases, the J end by 3 bases, with 16 bases between. Per germline, CDR1 LNHDA and CDR2 SQIVND (reference sequence). The CDR3 bases are TGTGCCAGTACTAACGGGGAGGTCAACAATCAGCCCCAGCATTTT. This translates into CASTNGEVNNQPQHF. Full variable domain (remainder filled in from reference TRBV19 and TRBJ1-5): DGGITQSPKYLFRKEGQNVTLSCEQNLNHDAMYWYRQDPGQGLRLIYYSQIVNDFQKGDIAEGYSVSREKKESFPLTVTSAQKNPTAFYLCASTNGEVNNQPQHFGDGTRLSIL.

The V and J genes are TRBV24-1 and TRBJ2-7, with 8 bases fitting TRBD2. V dropped 9 bases and J dropped 3; count of bases not matched to a gene: 21. The CDR3 loop spans 18 amino acids. Germline V gives CDR1 KGHDR, CDR2 SFDVKD. The CDR3 region is CATRRSGRPFHPDYEQYF. The CDR3 DNA is TGTGCCACCCGTAGAAGCGGGAGACCCTTCCACCCCGACTACGAGCAGTACTTC.

The chain carries TRBV19 and TRBJ1-5, with D unresolved. In germline, CDR1 is LNHDA, CDR2 SQIVND (reference sequence). Trimming cost V 7 bases and J 3 bases, with 16 bases left between them. CDR3 length: 15 amino acids. CDR3 region: CASKFRRGYNQPQHF. CDR3 DNA: TGTGCCAGTAAATTTCGGCGGGGATACAATCAGCCCCAGCATTTT.

The chain combines TRBV27 with TRBJ1-5; a possible D gene is TRBD1 (6 bases). This CDR3 region has 15 residues. V shed 6 bases and J shed 0 bases, with 12 bases lying between them. CDR1 is MNHEY and CDR2 is SMNVEV in the germline V gene (reference sequence). The DNA of the CDR3 is TGTGCCAGCAGGTTGGACAGAAGTAGCAATCAGCCCCAGCATTTT. It yields the protein CASRLDRSSNQPQHF.

The chain has TRBV3-1 (or the pseudogene TRBV3-2) and TRBJ1-2, with unresolved D. The CDR3 is 15 amino acids. Trimming cost V 1 base and J 8 bases, with 17 bases left between them. In germline, CDR1 is LGHDT, CDR2 YNNKEL (reference sequence). The CDR3 region has the DNA TGTGCCAGCAGCCAAGTAAATGGGAGGACCGGCGGCTACACCTTC. It is translated as CASSQVNGRTGGYTF.

The chain employs TRBV15 and TRBJ1-4; D unresolved. Germline V CDR1 and CDR2: LNHNV, YYDKDF (reference sequence). The CDR3 has 15 residues. V was clipped by 1 base and J by 8 bases, with 14 bases between them. The CDR3 nucleotides read TGTGCCACCAGCAGAGCGGGGAGTTCCGGGGAAAAACTGTTTTTT. It is translated as CATSRAGSSGEKLFF.

This sequence joins TRBV9 and TRBJ2-7; TRBD1 is a possible D gene (6 bases). V gave up 3 bases and J gave up 9 bases, with 16 bases separating them. This CDR3 contains 13 residues. Per germline, CDR1 SGDLS and CDR2 YYNGEE. CDR3 residues: CASSARLQDRQYF. CDR3 nucleotides: TGTGCCAGCAGCGCCCGACTCCAGGACAGGCAGTACTTC. The variable domain in full, with the rest retrieved from reference TRBV9 and TRBJ2-7, is DSGVTQTPKHLITATGQRVTLRCSPRSGDLSVYWYQQSLDQGLQFLIQYYNGEERAKGNILERFSAQQFPDLHSELNLSSLELGDSALYFCASSARLQDRQYFGPGTRLTVT.

The V gene is TRBV6-2 or TRBV6-3, the J gene TRBJ1-6; D is perhaps TRBD1 (6 bases). This CDR3 region has 15 residues. Germline-derived CDR1 and CDR2 are MNHEY and SVGEGT. Trimming took off 2 bases at V and 10 bases at J, with 15 bases between the two ends. The chain's CDR3 is CASSYRGGPNSPLHF. The CDR3 bases are TGTGCCAGCAGTTACCGGGGGGGGCCGAACTCACCCCTCCACTTT.

This clone has more than one count but fewer than ten. The chain carries TRBV19 and TRBJ1-5, with D uncertain. The CDR3 totals 13 residues. Trimming took off 0 bases at V and 6 bases at J, with 6 bases between the two ends. From germline, CDR1 is LNHDA and CDR2 SQIVND (reference sequence). In nucleotides, the CDR3 is TGTGCCAGTAGTATAGATCTTCGTCAGCCCCAGCATTTT. As protein: CASSIDLRQPQHF.